This TCR beta chain was observed in a study of pediatric ulcerative colitis (dated by TCRdb to the late 2010s). Looking at the study overall: Among the ulcerative colitis patients, about seven had pancolitis and two had left-sided colitis, and histology in every patient was consistent with ulcerative colitis. By Pediatric Ulcerative Colitis Activity Index, a couple of patients had mild disease, several had moderate disease and three had acute severe colitis. From roughly 9 newly diagnosed, treatment-naive pediatric ulcerative colitis patients and four non-IBD control children, paired blood and rectal samples were collected.

Through the immunoSEQ TRB Survey service, multiplex V and J primers were used to amplify rearranged CDR3 beta regions from genomic DNA. To keep sequencing depth equal across samples, survey-level depth of up to 500,000 reads per sample was applied. The libraries were purified, combined into pools and sequenced with Illumina technology. Regarding the original processing steps: immunoSEQ online tools were used for productive clonality, sample overlap, pairwise scatters, CDR3 beta length, V/D/J gene usage and productiveness. Calculated diversity was defined as the number of unique rearrangements divided by total templates times 100, and Shannon and Simpson indices were additionally computed. Principal component analysis used the R prcomp function and ggbiplot package on Z-score normalized data. Morisita's index was used to quantify blood-rectal clonal overlap within each subject. TCRdb stores this immuneACCESS table with in-frame sequences only. Part of the clones is absent; in the studies checked, under half of the shortfall reflects unresolved V genes, and no reason is known for the rest. V, J and clone size are those of that table, while D and trimming were read from the DNA. This sample comprises more than 40,000 clones, 78% of them detected only once. 3% to 4.5% of the sample lies in the top ten.

What the authors observed across the whole study: For technical reasons, the blood samples of a couple of patients yielded substantially fewer templates, so those samples were excluded from the blood-rectal overlap analysis. Clonal overlap between a subject's own blood and rectum was significantly greater in ulcerative colitis patients than in controls, which suggests more T cell trafficking to inflamed tissue. Because repertoires came from total lymphocyte DNA, patterns in rare subsets such as regulatory T cells may not be reflected. Only a handful of individuals were included in the healthy control group, which was small. Two rectal CDR3 clonotypes were detected in all ulcerative colitis patients and were not detected in any of the controls. Features of the rectal repertoire distinguished controls, mild-moderate colitis patients and acute severe colitis patients, and in acute severe colitis, rectal diversity was reduced because of clonal expansions. T cells from blood may have been included in the rectal pinch biopsies, particularly in patients with overt colitis.

This clone appeared a few times. Its antigen is unknown. Per-base quality was not reported, and no clone a single base away is much larger than it. One to two pinch biopsies were taken from the rectum for research during colonoscopy. Before the diagnostic colonoscopy, none of the ulcerative colitis patients had been given immunosuppressive medication. Rectal biopsies were digested with proteinase K before DNA isolation. The Wizard kit (Promega) was used to extract genomic DNA from the blood and intestinal samples. V lost 5 bases and J lost 0 bases; the stretch between them is 13 bases long. The CDR3, cysteine through phenylalanine, is 15 amino acids long. Of the read, only the CDR3 DNA is kept; its 45 bases are in frame from base 1. CDR1 and CDR2 (GTSNPN, SVGIG) derive from the germline V gene (reference sequence).

Sample: gut tissue. The chain couples TRBV30 to TRBJ1-4, with no confidently assigned D gene. This clonotype was sampled from a girl under 18 with moderate ulcerative colitis. The base sequence is TGTGCCTGGGCCCCTCAAGTTGCAACTAATGAAAAACTGTTTTTT. Its protein is CAWAPQVATNEKLFF.